The 8 T cell receptor beta chains listed next were all sequenced from one sample in a study of cytomegalovirus exposure and HLA in healthy donors. Primers for the PCR totalled 60 Vbeta and 13 Jbeta. Some clones are missing from TCRdb's copy, which holds only in-frame ones; the method was immunoSEQ multiplex PCR. Of 200,000 to 250,000 clones listed, roughly 84% are singletons. What was sequenced was PBMCs. Receptors originate from a man aged 45-65 years in good health and CMV-seronegative.

The genes are TRBV2 and TRBJ2-7, with 7 bases fitting TRBD2. Germline loops: CDR1 SNHLY, CDR2 FYNNEI. The CDR3 is 14 residues long. The ends lost 3 bases at V and 3 bases at J; junction bases unmatched: 5. The CDR3 reads CASSEGGRIYEQYF. The DNA for the CDR3 is TGTGCCAGCAGTGAGGGGGGGAGGATCTACGAGCAGTACTTC.

The chain has TRBV4-2 and TRBJ2-1, with 9 bases aligning to TRBD2. Trimming at V came to 5 bases and at J to 9 bases, leaving 11 bases not matched to a gene. CDR1 and CDR2 (germline): LGHNA, YNFKEQ. The CDR3 length is 15 residues. The CDR3 sequence: CASSSRGGAGGEQFF. In DNA, the CDR3 is TGTGCCAGCAGCTCAAGGGGTGGAGCGGGAGGTGAGCAGTTCTTC.

CDR3 sequence: CASSSSLAGVSYEQYF. DNA of the CDR3: TGTGCCAGCAGTTCGTCACTAGCGGGAGTGTCCTACGAGCAGTACTTC. This chain uses TRBV6-5 with TRBJ2-7, with TRBD2 identical over 11 bases. In germline, CDR1 is MNHEY, CDR2 SVGAGI. The CDR3 has 16 residues. Unmatched junction bases numbered 6, after V lost 4 bases and J lost 1 base.

The V and J genes are TRBV28 and TRBJ2-2; 11 bases are shared with TRBD2. The CDR3 consists of 19 residues. Per the germline V gene, CDR1 is MDHEN and CDR2 is SYDVKM. V gave up 4 bases and J gave up 0 bases; unmatched junction bases: 10. CDR3 protein: CASSSVAGGPYSNTGELFF. The CDR3 DNA follows: TGTGCCAGCAGTTCCGTAGCGGGAGGGCCCTATTCGAACACCGGGGAGCTGTTTTTT.

A word on this clone: Other DNA sequences in the sample encode the same CDR3. The CDR3 here is CASSFHRAGGQDTQYF. The CDR3 DNA follows: TGTGCCAGCAGTTTTCATCGAGCGGGAGGGCAAGATACGCAGTATTTT. This chain uses TRBV28 with TRBJ2-3; TRBD2 aligns across 10 bases. The length of the CDR3 is 16 residues. The V segment lost 3 bases and the J segment 5 bases; nucleotides outside the gene matches: 8. Germline V lookup: CDR1 MDHEN, CDR2 SYDVKM.

The rearrangement links TRBV5-5 to TRBJ2-7; D perhaps matches TRBD1 (6 bases). From germline, CDR1 is SGHKS and CDR2 YYEKEE (reference sequence). The CDR3 is 14 amino acids. The V end lost 3 bases, the J end lost 5 bases, and 15 bases lay between the germline ends. CDR3 loop: CASSSQNRANEQYF. DNA for the CDR3: TGTGCCAGCAGCTCGCAGAACAGGGCAAACGAGCAGTACTTC.

The chain carries TRBV28 and TRBJ2-3; TRBD1 aligns across 9 bases. With 6 bases clipped from V and 6 bases from J, the junction kept 4 bases outside the gene matches. Per the germline V gene, CDR1 is MDHEN and CDR2 is SYDVKM. The CDR3 sequence is 13 residues long. CDR3: CASSRQGGDTQYF. For the CDR3, the DNA is TGTGCCAGCAGCAGACAGGGGGGGGATACGCAGTATTTT.

V usage is TRBV7-8 and J usage is TRBJ1-5, with D possibly TRBD1 on 5 matching bases. The CDR3 has 14 residues. Deletions cut 2 bases from V and 9 bases from J, with 14 bases between. Germline loops: CDR1 SGHVS, CDR2 FQNEAQ. The CDR3 nucleotides are TGTGCCAGCAGCTTAAGTGGGACCGGGGGGCCCCAGCATTTT. Amino acids: CASSLSGTGGPQHF.